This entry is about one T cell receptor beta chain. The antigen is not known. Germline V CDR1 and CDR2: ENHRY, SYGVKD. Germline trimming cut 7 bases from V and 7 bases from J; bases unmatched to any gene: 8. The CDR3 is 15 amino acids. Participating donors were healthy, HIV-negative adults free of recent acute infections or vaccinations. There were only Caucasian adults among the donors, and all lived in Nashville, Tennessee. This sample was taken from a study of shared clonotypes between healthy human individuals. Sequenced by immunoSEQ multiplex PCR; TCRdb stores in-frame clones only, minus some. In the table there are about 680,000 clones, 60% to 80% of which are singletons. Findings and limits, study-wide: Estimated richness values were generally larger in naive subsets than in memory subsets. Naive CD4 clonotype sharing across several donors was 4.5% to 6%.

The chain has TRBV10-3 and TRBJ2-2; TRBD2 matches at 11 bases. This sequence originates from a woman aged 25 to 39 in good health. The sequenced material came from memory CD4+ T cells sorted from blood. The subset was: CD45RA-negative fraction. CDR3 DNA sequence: TGTGCCATCAAATCTAGCGGGAGGATGGACGGGGAGCTGTTTTTT. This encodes CAIKSSGRMDGELFF.